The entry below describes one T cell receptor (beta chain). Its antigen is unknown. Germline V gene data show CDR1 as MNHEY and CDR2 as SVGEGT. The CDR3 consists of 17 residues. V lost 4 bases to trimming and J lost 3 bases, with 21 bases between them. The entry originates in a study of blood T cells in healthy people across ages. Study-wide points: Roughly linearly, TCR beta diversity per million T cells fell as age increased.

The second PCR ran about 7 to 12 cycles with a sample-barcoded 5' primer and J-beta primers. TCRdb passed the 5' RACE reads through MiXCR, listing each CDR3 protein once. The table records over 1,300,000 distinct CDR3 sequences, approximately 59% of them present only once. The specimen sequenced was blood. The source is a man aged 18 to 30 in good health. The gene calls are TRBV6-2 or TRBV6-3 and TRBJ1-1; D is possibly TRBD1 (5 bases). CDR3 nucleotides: TGTGCCAGCAGTTGGAGAACAGGCCAGGGAAGAGACACTGAAGCTTTCTTT. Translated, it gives CASSWRTGQGRDTEAFF.